The entry below gives a single TCR beta chain sequence along with its context. The antigen is unknown. TCRdb keeps only in-frame clones here, not all; method: immunoSEQ multiplex PCR. The profile shows 90,000 to 100,000 clones, 88% of them singletons. During the collection period, no donor immune events like infections were recorded. The source of the sample is a study of identifying expanded T cells in peripheral blood. Study-wide points: Variance in clone template counts between approximately two-week samples significantly increased with total template count across all healthy donors. Roughly 1.2 clones differed between technical replicates, versus about 15 and 19 over time.

The V and J ends lost 4 bases and 1 base respectively, with 14 bases between them. The CDR3 covers 16 residues. Germline loops: CDR1 PRHDT, CDR2 FYEKMQ (reference sequence). J is TRBJ1-5 and V is TRBV13; weak D call: TRBD1 (5 bases). Specimen: blood. The source is a person aged 18 to 70 in good health. The CDR3: CASSSRGEDSNQPQHF. In nucleotides, the CDR3 is TGTGCCAGCAGCTCGAGAGGGGAGGACAGCAATCAGCCCCAGCATTTT. Looking up the rest from reference TRBV13 and TRBJ1-5 gives the full variable domain: AAGVIQSPRHLIKEKRETATLKCYPIPRHDTVYWYQQGPGQDPQFLISFYEKMQSDKGSIPDRFSAQQFSDYHSELNMSSLELGDSALYFCASSSRGEDSNQPQHFGDGTRLSIL.